The next 26 T cell receptor beta chains were all read from a single sample in a study of T cells in women clearing cervical HPV infection. The assay was immunoSEQ multiplex PCR, and TCRdb's table has in-frame clones only and misses some. The sample yields 25,000 to 35,000 clones, of which the top ten take up roughly 6.8%. Sequencing was carried out using blood buffy coat. These receptors were obtained from a woman between 18 and 70 years old with a cervical HPV16 infection that either progressed to CIN3+ or cleared (not recorded which).

With respect to this clone: The read ends 3 residues before the CDR3 terminus; that terminus is restored from the germline J gene. J is TRBJ2-7 and V is TRBV29-1; maybe TRBD1 (6 bases). Trimming removed 2 bases at V and 6 bases at J, with 20 bases between. Germline CDR1 is SQVTM and CDR2 is ANQGSEA. The CDR3 covers 15 residues. The CDR3 loop reads CSVESGQYRGGEQYF. The sequenced CDR3 bases are TGCAGCGTTGAATCTGGACAGTACCGGGGCGGCGAG.

A note on this clone: Read sequence stops 3 residues before the CDR3 end, and the germline J gene provides the missing end. This chain joins TRBV19 and TRBJ2-5; D perhaps matches TRBD1 (6 bases). CDR3 size: 15 residues. Germline CDR1 and CDR2: LNHDA and SQIVND (reference sequence). Trimming removed 3 bases from V and 7 bases from J, with 18 bases in between. Incomplete CDR3 DNA: TGTGCCAGTAGTATGGACAGTCGAGGGGACGGGACC. As protein: CASSMDSRGDGT. The full CDR3 is CASSMDSRGDGTQYF.

A remark on this clone: The CDR3 end falls 3 residues outside the read, so it is completed with the germline J gene. The genes are TRBV5-1 and TRBJ1-6; unclear D gene. The germline gives CDR1 SGHRS, CDR2 YFSETQ. The CDR3 length is 15 residues. The ends were cut back, 0 bases at V and 7 bases at J, with 11 bases in the middle. The CDR3 protein is CASSLALSGNSPLHF. CDR3 DNA (partial): TGCGCCAGCAGCTTGGCCCTCAGTGGCAATTCACCC.

This clone shows up as medium-sized by frequency. The sequenced fragment ends 3 residues before the CDR3 boundary, so the rest is inferred from the germline J gene. The chain joins TRBV12-3 or TRBV12-4 to TRBJ1-4; TRBD1 is a possible D gene (5 bases). V was pared by 4 bases and J by 6 bases, with 9 bases between. This CDR3 region has 13 residues. The CDR3 loop reads CASSWGGDEKLFF. The part of the CDR3 DNA that was read is TGTGCCAGCAGTTGGGGGGGAGATGAAAAA.

Notes on this clone: Read sequence stops 3 residues before the CDR3 end, and the germline J gene provides the missing end. The chain uses TRBV5-1 and TRBJ1-6, with D possibly being TRBD1 (5 bases). Germline loops: CDR1 SGHRS, CDR2 YFSETQ. V was clipped by 5 bases and J by 2 bases, with 5 bases between them. CDR3 length equals 13 residues. The DNA read from the CDR3 is TGCGCCAGCAGGGACACCTATAATTCACCC. Its protein product is CASRDTYNSP. The CDR3 in full is CASRDTYNSPLHF.

As regards this clone: From the germline J gene comes the end of the CDR3, since the read stops 3 residues before it. V and J are TRBV5-4 and TRBJ2-4, with TRBD1 as a possible D gene (6 bases). Germline V gene lookup returns CDR1 SGHNT and CDR2 YYREEE (reference sequence). This CDR3 contains 15 residues. Incomplete CDR3 DNA: TGTGCCAGCCTTAACCCCCTACAGGGTAACTATGGT. It yields the protein CASLNPLQGNYG. From start to end, the CDR3 is CASLNPLQGNYGQYF.

For this clone: The read terminates 3 residues ahead of where the CDR3 ends, so the germline J gene completes it. V usage is TRBV30 and J usage is TRBJ1-1; D not resolved. Trimming left V 0 bases short and J 1 base short, with 6 bases between. The germline gives CDR1 GTSNPN, CDR2 SVGIG (reference sequence). The CDR3 extends over 13 amino acids. CDR3 residues: CAWSVTRNTEAFF. Incomplete CDR3 DNA: TGTGCCTGGAGTGTCACCAGGAACACTGAA. Filled out from reference TRBV30 and TRBJ1-1, the complete variable domain reads SQTIHQWPATLVQPVGSPLSLECTVEGTSNPNLYWYRQAAGRGLQLLFYSVGIGQISSEVPQNLSASRPQDRQFILSSKKLLLSDSGFYLCAWSVTRNTEAFFGQGTRLTVV.

With regard to this clone: The CDR3 extends 3 residues past the end of the read, so its final part is completed from the germline J gene. The chain links TRBV7-9 to TRBJ1-2; D gene ambiguous. Germline V gives CDR1 SEHNR, CDR2 FQNEAQ (reference sequence). The CDR3 sequence is 15 residues long. CDR3 DNA, as far as it was read: TGTGCCAGCAGCTCGAGGGCGGGATCCTCCTACGAC. Protein product: CASSSRAGSSYD. In full, the CDR3 is CASSSRAGSSYDYTF.

Remarks on this clone: From the germline J gene comes the end of the CDR3, since the read stops 3 residues before it. This CDR3 is also generated by other DNA sequences in the sample. The chain uses TRBV19 and TRBJ1-5; the D gene is possibly TRBD1 (6 bases). Trimming pared 1 base from V and 3 bases from J, leaving 7 bases between. The CDR3 is made up of 14 amino acids. CDR1 and CDR2 (germline): LNHDA, SQIVND (reference sequence). The chain's CDR3 is CASSIGQANQPQHF. The sequenced part of the CDR3 DNA is TGTGCCAGTAGTATAGGACAGGCCAATCAGCCC.

Concerning this clone: The DNA ends 3 residues before the CDR3 does, and the rest of the CDR3 is filled in from the germline J gene. The rearrangement uses TRBV2 and TRBJ2-1; 13 bases are shared with TRBD2. Germline assignment: CDR1 SNHLY and CDR2 FYNNEI. V was clipped by 7 bases and J by 8 bases; unmatched bases: 8. CDR3 length equals 15 residues. This chain's CDR3 is CASKGLAGFGDEQFF. CDR3 DNA, as far as it was read: TGTGCCAGCAAGGGACTAGCGGGGTTTGGGGATGAG.

With regard to this clone: The CDR3 end lies 3 residues beyond the end of the read and is filled in from the germline J gene. The genes are TRBV5-6 and TRBJ1-2, with a tentative D call TRBD1 (6 bases). The germline V gene encodes CDR1 SGHDT and CDR2 YYEEEE. The CDR3 has 14 amino acids. Trimming took 7 bases from V and 4 from J, leaving 17 bases between them. CDR3 bases read: TGTGCCAGCGGAGTTAGGGGGGGAGGCTATGGC. Translation gives CASGVRGGGYG. In full, the CDR3 is CASGVRGGGYGYTF.

As concerns this clone: The read gets to within 3 residues of the CDR3 end, and the germline J gene fills in the rest. J is TRBJ2-1 and V is TRBV30; perhaps TRBD2 as D (5 bases). This CDR3 has 13 residues. Germline loops: CDR1 GTSNPN, CDR2 SVGIG (reference sequence). V was shortened by 7 bases and J by 6 bases, with 16 bases between the two germline ends. The DNA read from the CDR3 is TGTGCCTACCACGGGGTCATGGTCAATGAG. It encodes CAYHGVMVNE. The entire CDR3 reads CAYHGVMVNEQFF.

Note on this clone: The read stops 3 residues short of the end of the CDR3; the missing end is completed from the germline J gene. J is TRBJ2-2 and V is TRBV7-9; the D is unclear. V dropped 5 bases and J dropped 0 bases, with 4 bases sitting between them. Germline values: CDR1 SEHNR, CDR2 FQNEAQ (reference sequence). CDR3 length equals 13 residues. The sequenced CDR3 bases are TGTGCCAGCAGCCCATCGAACACCGGGGAG. Protein sequence: CASSPSNTGE. The full CDR3 protein reads CASSPSNTGELFF.

About this clone itself: With the read ending 3 residues before the CDR3 end, the germline J gene is used to fill in that end. V usage is TRBV5-1 and J usage is TRBJ1-1, with 9 nucleotides matching TRBD1. From germline, CDR1 is SGHRS and CDR2 YFSETQ. V was clipped by 5 bases and J by 0 bases; unmatched bases: 2. The CDR3 sequence is 14 residues long. The sequenced part of the CDR3 DNA is TGCGCCAGCAGAGGACAGGGGCTGAACACTGAA. This encodes CASRGQGLNTE. The complete CDR3 sequence is CASRGQGLNTEAFF.

With regard to this clone: Read data end 3 residues before the CDR3 end; the end is taken from the germline J gene. V usage is TRBV7-9 and J usage is TRBJ2-4; D gene ambiguous. The CDR3 extends over 15 amino acids. Germline CDR1 reads SEHNR; CDR2 reads FQNEAQ (reference sequence). The CDR3 bases that were read are TGTGCCAGCAGCTTAGATGTTGGCGCAAACTATGGT. Translated: CASSLDVGANYG. The full CDR3 reads CASSLDVGANYGQYF.

Notes on this clone: With the read ending 3 residues before the CDR3 end, the germline J gene is used to fill in that end. This chain links TRBV6-2 or TRBV6-3 with TRBJ2-2; D possibly corresponds to TRBD1 (6 bases). CDR1 and CDR2 (germline): MNHEY, SVGEGT. This CDR3 is 17 amino acids long. The V end was cut by 6 bases, the J end by 3 bases, with 20 bases between. The CDR3 spells CASSSLSQGSYTGELFF. The CDR3 DNA, read in part, is TGTGCCAGCAGCTCCCTCTCCCAGGGGTCCTACACCGGGGAG.

Comments on this clone: The sequence runs out 3 residues before the end of the CDR3; the remainder is reconstructed from the germline J gene. The chain has TRBV7-2 and TRBJ1-2; D is unresolved. CDR1 and CDR2 from the germline V gene are SGHTA and FQGNSA. The CDR3 runs 13 residues. This chain's CDR3 is CASSLSRANDYTF. The CDR3 DNA, read in part, is TGTGCCAGCAGCTTAAGTCGAGCCAATGAC.

For this clone: The observed sequence ends 3 residues before the CDR3 terminus, with the missing tail filled in from the germline J gene. The V call is TRBV11-2, the J call TRBJ2-5; TRBD2 agrees at 8 bases. This CDR3 has 12 residues. Germline CDR1 reads SGHAT; CDR2 reads FQNNGV. V shed 5 bases and J 5 bases; nucleotides not matched to a gene: 1. CDR3 bases read: TGTGCCAGCAGCCGACTAGCGGAGACC. Its protein product is CASSRLAET. The entire CDR3 protein reads CASSRLAETQYF.

Details on this clone: The DNA ends 3 residues before the CDR3 does, and the rest of the CDR3 is filled in from the germline J gene. V gene TRBV19 combines with J gene TRBJ2-1, with 8 bases identical to TRBD2. CDR3 size: 18 residues. Germline lookup yields CDR1 LNHDA and CDR2 SQIVND (reference sequence). The V segment lost 3 bases and the J segment 0 bases; nucleotides outside the gene matches: 10. Incomplete CDR3 DNA: TGTGCCAGTAGTATTCCCGGGGGGGCGGACGGCTCCTACAATGAG. It codes for CASSIPGGADGSYNE. The whole CDR3 reads CASSIPGGADGSYNEQFF.

Turning to this clone: The read falls 3 residues short of the CDR3 end, and the missing part is taken from the germline J gene. The chain is built from TRBV20-1 and TRBJ2-5; TRBD2 matches at 16 bases. Losses at the gene ends were 2 bases for V and 4 bases for J; bases not matched to a gene: 4. The CDR3 length is 16 residues. CDR1 DFQATT and CDR2 SNEGSKA come from the germline V gene (reference sequence). The DNA read from the CDR3 is TGCAGTGCTAGACGGGGACTAGCGGGAGGGCGAGAGACC. Protein sequence: CSARRGLAGGRET. The complete CDR3 reads CSARRGLAGGRETQYF.

As regards this clone: An end of the junction differs from the germline gene, which may be a read error. Sequencing ends 3 residues short of the CDR3 end; the germline J gene provides the rest. J is TRBJ2-4 and V is TRBV7-7; TRBD2 agrees at 9 bases. This CDR3 has 18 amino acids. Germline-derived CDR1 and CDR2 are SSHAT and FNYEAQ (reference sequence). The CDR3 bases that were read are TGTGCTAGCAGCTTAGGGGGTCTAGCGGGAACACCCCAAGAGACT. This codes for CASSLGGLAGTPQET. The whole CDR3 is CASSLGGLAGTPQETQYF.

As regards this clone: Sequencing ends 3 residues short of the CDR3 end; the germline J gene provides the rest. The chain couples TRBV28 to TRBJ1-6, with 9 positions matching TRBD1. The CDR3 totals 15 residues. The germline V gene has CDR1 MDHEN and CDR2 SYDVKM. V lost 4 bases to trimming and J lost 7 bases; unmatched junction nucleotides: 5. The part of the CDR3 DNA that was read is TGTGCCAGCAGTTACGTGGACAGGGGCAATTCACCC. It codes for CASSYVDRGNSP. The whole CDR3 is CASSYVDRGNSPLHF. Filled out from reference TRBV28 and TRBJ1-6, the complete variable domain reads DVKVTQSSRYLVKRTGEKVFLECVQDMDHENMFWYRQDPGLGLRLIYFSYDVKMKEKGDIPEGYSVSREKKERFSLILESASTNQTSMYLCASSYVDRGNSPLHFGNGTRLTVT.

CDR3 DNA (partial): TGTGCCAGCAGCTTACATAGCGGGAGAACCGACGAC. It specifies CASSLHSGRTDD. The entire CDR3 sequence reads CASSLHSGRTDDYTF. This chain connects TRBV7-9 to TRBJ1-2; D ambiguous. The CDR3 is cut off 3 residues early in the read; its end comes from the germline J gene. This CDR3 has 15 residues. The germline V gene encodes CDR1 SEHNR and CDR2 FQNEAQ (reference sequence).

Worth noting for this clone: The observed sequence ends 3 residues before the CDR3 terminus, with the missing tail filled in from the germline J gene. The gene calls are TRBV18 and TRBJ1-1, with D unresolved. The germline CDR1 and CDR2 sequences are KGHSH and LQKENI. CDR3 length: 16 residues. CDR3 in amino acids: CASSPYVPAYQETAFF. CDR3 DNA (partial): TGTGCCAGCTCACCCTATGTTCCAGCGTACCAAGAGACA.

As for this clone: The CDR3 extends 3 residues past the end of the read, so its final part is completed from the germline J gene. The rearrangement uses TRBV20-1 and TRBJ2-3; D is perhaps TRBD1 (6 bases). Germline V gene lookup returns CDR1 DFQATT and CDR2 SNEGSKA (reference sequence). The CDR3 has 14 amino acids. CDR3 sequence reads: CSAPPATGQETQYF. CDR3 DNA (partial): TGCAGTGCTCCCCCCGCGACAGGCCAAGAGACG.

The CDR3 DNA, read in part, is TGCAGTGCTAGACCGGGGGACAATGAG. It is translated as CSARPGDNE. The whole CDR3 protein reads CSARPGDNEQFF. This rearrangement joins TRBV20-1 to TRBJ2-1, with D perhaps matching TRBD2 (6 bases). The read stops 3 residues short of the end of the CDR3; the missing end is completed from the germline J gene. CDR3 length: 12 residues. Per the germline V gene, CDR1 is DFQATT and CDR2 is SNEGSKA (reference sequence). V lost 2 bases and J lost 5, with 7 bases in between.